This entry lists 2 T cell receptor beta chains sequenced from one sample in a study of Ad26.COV2.S vaccination and SARS-CoV-2 variants. Generated by immunoSEQ multiplex PCR, the TCRdb table keeps only in-frame clones and is missing some. This table holds approximately 460,000 clones, roughly 87% found once. Treatment of the sample: roughly 19 received Ad26.COV2.S at low or high dose, single or two shots; five or six received placebo; per-sample allocation not given. Following the first vaccine or placebo injection, samples were taken on day 63. The sample consisted of peripheral blood, taken in a trial of Ad26.COV2.S vaccine versus placebo. The receptors shown here come from a person aged 18-60 years who received the Ad26.COV2.S COVID-19 vaccine or a placebo.

This rearrangement joins TRBV27 to TRBJ1-1, with D perhaps matching TRBD1 (5 bases). The V gene's germline CDR1 is MNHEY and CDR2 SMNVEV (reference sequence). The CDR3 loop spans 14 amino acids. Trimming stripped 6 bases from V and 4 bases from J, with 15 bases between. In DNA, the CDR3 is TGTGCCAGCAGACAATACCGTCAGGGCACTGAAGCTTTCTTT. It specifies CASRQYRQGTEAFF.

V is TRBV3-1 (or the pseudogene TRBV3-2) and J is TRBJ2-3, with D uncertain. Germline values: CDR1 LGHDT, CDR2 YNNKEL (reference sequence). This CDR3 has 12 residues. V was clipped by 1 base and J by 12 bases, with 11 bases between them. The CDR3, as DNA: TGTGCCAGCAGCCAAGTAGGCGGTGCACAGTATTTT. Translating gives CASSQVGGAQYF.